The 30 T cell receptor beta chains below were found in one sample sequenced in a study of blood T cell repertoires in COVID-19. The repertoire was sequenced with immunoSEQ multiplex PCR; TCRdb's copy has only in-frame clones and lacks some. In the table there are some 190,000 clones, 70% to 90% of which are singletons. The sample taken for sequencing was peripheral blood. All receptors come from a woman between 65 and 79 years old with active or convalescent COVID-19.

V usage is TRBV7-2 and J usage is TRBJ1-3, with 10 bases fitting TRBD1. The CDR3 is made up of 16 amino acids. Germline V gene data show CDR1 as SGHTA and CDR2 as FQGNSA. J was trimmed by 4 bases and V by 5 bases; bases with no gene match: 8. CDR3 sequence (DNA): TGTGCCAGCAGCGATGGGACAGGGGTGTTCGGAAACACCATATATTTT. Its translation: CASSDGTGVFGNTIYF.

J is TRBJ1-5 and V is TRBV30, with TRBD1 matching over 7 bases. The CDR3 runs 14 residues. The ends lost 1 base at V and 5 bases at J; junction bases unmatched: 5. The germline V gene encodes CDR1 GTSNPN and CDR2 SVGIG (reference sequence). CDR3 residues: CAWSGGTDHQPQHF. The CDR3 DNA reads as TGTGCCTGGAGTGGGGGGACAGACCATCAGCCCCAGCATTTT.

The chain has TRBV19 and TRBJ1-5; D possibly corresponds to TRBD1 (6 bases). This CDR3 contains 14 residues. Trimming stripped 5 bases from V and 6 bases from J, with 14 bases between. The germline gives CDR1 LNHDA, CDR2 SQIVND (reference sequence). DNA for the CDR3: TGTGCCAGTAGTCGACGGGGGGCATTTCAGCCCCAGCATTTT. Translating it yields CASSRRGAFQPQHF.

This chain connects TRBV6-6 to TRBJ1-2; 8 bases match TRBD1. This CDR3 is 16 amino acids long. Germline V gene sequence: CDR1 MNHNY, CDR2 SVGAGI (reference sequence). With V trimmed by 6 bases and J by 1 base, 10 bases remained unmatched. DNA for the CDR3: TGTGCCAGCAGAGAAACAGGGGGGGGTGTTAACTATGGCTACACCTTC. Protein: CASRETGGGVNYGYTF.

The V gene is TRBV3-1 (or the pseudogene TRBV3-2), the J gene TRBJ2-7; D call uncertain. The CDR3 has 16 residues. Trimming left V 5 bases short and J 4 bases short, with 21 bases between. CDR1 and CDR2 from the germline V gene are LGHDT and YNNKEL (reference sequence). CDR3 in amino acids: CASSTRHRTAGYEQYF. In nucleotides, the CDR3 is TGTGCCAGCAGCACACGCCACCGCACAGCAGGTTACGAGCAGTACTTC.

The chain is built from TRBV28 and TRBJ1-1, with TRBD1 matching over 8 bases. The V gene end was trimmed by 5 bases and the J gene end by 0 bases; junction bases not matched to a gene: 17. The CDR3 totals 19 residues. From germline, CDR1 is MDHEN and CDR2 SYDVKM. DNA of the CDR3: TGTGCCAGCAGTCCCATGGGTGGACAGGGCTTCGGTCTGAACACTGAAGCTTTCTTT. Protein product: CASSPMGGQGFGLNTEAFF.

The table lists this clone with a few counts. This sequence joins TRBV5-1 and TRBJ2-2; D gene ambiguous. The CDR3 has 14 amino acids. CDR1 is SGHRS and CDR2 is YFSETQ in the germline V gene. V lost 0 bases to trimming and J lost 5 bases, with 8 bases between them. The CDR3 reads CASSLDYMTGELFF. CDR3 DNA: TGCGCCAGCAGCTTGGACTATATGACCGGGGAGCTGTTTTTT.

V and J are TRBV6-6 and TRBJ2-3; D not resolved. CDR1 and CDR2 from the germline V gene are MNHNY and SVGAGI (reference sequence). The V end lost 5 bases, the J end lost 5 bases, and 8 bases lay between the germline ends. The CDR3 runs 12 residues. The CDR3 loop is CASSPSQDTQYF. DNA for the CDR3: TGTGCCAGCAGTCCATCCCAAGATACGCAGTATTTT.

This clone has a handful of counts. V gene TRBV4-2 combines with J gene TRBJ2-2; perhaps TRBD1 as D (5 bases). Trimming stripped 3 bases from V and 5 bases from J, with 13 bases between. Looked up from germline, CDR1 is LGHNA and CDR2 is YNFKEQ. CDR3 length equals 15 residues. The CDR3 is CASSQAQGFTGELFF. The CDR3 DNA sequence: TGTGCCAGCAGCCAGGCTCAGGGATTTACCGGGGAGCTGTTTTTT.

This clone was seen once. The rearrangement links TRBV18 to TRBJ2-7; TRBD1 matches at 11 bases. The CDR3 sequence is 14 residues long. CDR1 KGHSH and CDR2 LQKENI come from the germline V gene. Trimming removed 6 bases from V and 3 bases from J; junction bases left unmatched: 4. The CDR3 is CASSPGTGGYEQYF. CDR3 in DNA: TGTGCCAGCTCCCCCGGGACAGGGGGCTACGAGCAGTACTTC.

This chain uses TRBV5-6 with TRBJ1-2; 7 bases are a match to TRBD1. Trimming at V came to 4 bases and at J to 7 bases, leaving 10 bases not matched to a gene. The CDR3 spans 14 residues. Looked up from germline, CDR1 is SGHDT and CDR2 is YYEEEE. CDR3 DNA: TGTGCCAGCAGCCCGATAGACAGGGATGGTGGCTACACCTTC. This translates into CASSPIDRDGGYTF.

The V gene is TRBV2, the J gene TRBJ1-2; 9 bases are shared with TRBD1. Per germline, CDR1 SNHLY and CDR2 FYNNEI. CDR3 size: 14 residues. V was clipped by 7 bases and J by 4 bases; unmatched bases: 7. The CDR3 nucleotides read TGTGCCAGCAAGGAATGGGGACAGGGCTATGGCTACACCTTC. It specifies CASKEWGQGYGYTF.

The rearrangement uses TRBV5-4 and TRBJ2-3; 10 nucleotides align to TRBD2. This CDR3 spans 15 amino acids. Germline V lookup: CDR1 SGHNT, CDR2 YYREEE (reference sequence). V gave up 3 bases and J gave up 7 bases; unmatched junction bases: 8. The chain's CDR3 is CASSSAGGLRNTQYF. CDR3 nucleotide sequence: TGTGCCAGCAGCTCAGCGGGGGGGCTTCGAAATACGCAGTATTTT.

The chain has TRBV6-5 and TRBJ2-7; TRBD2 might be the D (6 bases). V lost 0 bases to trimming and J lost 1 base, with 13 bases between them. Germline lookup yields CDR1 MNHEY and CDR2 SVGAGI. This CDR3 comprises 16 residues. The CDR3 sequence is CASSYSRASVSYEQYF. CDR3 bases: TGTGCCAGCAGTTACTCACGGGCTAGCGTTTCCTACGAGCAGTACTTC.

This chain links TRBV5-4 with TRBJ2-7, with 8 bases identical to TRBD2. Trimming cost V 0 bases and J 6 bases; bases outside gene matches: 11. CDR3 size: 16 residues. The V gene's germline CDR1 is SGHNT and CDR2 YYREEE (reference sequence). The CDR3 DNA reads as TGTGCCAGCAGCTTGGGAGTCGGTTCTCGGGGGGGCGAGCAGTACTTC. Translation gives CASSLGVGSRGGEQYF.

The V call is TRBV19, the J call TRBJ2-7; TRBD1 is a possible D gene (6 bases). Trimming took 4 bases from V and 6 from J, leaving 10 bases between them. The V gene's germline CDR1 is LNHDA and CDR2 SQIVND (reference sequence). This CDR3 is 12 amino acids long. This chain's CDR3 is CASSTSRGEQYF. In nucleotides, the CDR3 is TGTGCCAGTAGTACCAGCAGGGGCGAGCAGTACTTC.

CDR3 in amino acids: CASSIRYHTDTQYF. The CDR3 DNA sequence: TGTGCCAGTAGTATCAGGTATCACACAGATACGCAGTATTTT. The chain couples TRBV19 to TRBJ2-3, with D uncertain. CDR1 is LNHDA and CDR2 is SQIVND in the germline V gene (reference sequence). CDR3 length: 14 residues. Trimming took off 3 bases at V and 2 bases at J, with 9 bases between the two ends.

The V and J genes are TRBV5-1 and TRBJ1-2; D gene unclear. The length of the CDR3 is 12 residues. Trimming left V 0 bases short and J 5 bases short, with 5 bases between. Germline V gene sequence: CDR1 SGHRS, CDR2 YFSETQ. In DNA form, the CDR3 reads TGCGCCAGCAGCTTGGGAGGGTATGGCTACACCTTC. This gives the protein CASSLGGYGYTF.

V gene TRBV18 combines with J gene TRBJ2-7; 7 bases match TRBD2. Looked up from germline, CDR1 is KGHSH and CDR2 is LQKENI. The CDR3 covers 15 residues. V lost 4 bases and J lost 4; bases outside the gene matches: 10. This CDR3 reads CASSRSGRAGYEQYF. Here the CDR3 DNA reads TGTGCCAGCTCACGATCGGGGAGGGCCGGGTACGAGCAGTACTTC.

DNA of the CDR3: TGTGCCAGCAGCTTAGAAGGAATGGGGACAGCTGAAGCTTTCTTT. Translation: CASSLEGMGTAEAFF. The rearrangement links TRBV7-2 to TRBJ1-1, with TRBD1 identical over 7 bases. This CDR3 region has 15 residues. The ends lost 1 base at V and 6 bases at J; junction bases unmatched: 8. The V gene's germline CDR1 is SGHTA and CDR2 FQGNSA.

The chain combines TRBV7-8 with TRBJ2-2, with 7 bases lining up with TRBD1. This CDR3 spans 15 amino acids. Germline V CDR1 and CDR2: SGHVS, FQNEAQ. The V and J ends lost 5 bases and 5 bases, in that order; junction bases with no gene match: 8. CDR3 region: CASSTHRQGTGELFF. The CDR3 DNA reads TGTGCCAGCAGCACCCACAGACAGGGAACCGGGGAGCTGTTTTTT. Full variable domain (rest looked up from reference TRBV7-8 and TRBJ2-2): GAGVSQSPRYKVAKRGQDVALRCDPISGHVSLFWYQQALGQGPEFLTYFQNEAQLDKSGLPSDRFFAERPEGSVSTLKIQRTQQEDSAVYLCASSTHRQGTGELFFGEGSRLTVL.

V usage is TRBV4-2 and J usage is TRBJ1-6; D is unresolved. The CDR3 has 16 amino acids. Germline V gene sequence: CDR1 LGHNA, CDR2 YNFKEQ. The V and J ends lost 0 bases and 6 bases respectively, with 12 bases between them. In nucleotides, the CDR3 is TGTGCCAGCAGCCAAGATAGGAGTCCTACTAATTCACCCCTCCACTTT. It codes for CASSQDRSPTNSPLHF.

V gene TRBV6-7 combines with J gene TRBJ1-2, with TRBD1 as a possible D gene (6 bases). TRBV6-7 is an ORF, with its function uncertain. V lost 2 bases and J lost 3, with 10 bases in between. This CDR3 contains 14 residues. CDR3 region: CASSYRQGYYGYTF. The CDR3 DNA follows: TGTGCCAGCAGTTACCGTCAGGGGTACTATGGCTACACCTTC.

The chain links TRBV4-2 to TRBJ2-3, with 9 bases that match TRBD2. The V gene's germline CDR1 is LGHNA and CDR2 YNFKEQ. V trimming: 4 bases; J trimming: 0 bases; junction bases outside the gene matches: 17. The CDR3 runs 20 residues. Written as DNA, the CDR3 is TGTGCCAGCAGCCGAGAAGGGGCTAGCGGGGCCCTTTGGAGCACAGATACGCAGTATTTT. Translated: CASSREGASGALWSTDTQYF.

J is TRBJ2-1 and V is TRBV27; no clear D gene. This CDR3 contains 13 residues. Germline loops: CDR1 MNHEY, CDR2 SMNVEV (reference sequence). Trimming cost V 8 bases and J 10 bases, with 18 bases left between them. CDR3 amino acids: CASRLLGIGEQFF. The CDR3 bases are TGTGCCAGCCGATTGTTGGGCATTGGCGAGCAGTTCTTC.

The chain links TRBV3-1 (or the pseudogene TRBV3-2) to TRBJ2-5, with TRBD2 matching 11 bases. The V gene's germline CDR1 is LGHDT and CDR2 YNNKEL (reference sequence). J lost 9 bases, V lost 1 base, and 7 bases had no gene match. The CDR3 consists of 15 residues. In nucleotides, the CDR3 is TGTGCCAGCAGCCAAGTCCCACTAGCGGGAGTTCCCCAGTACTTC. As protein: CASSQVPLAGVPQYF.

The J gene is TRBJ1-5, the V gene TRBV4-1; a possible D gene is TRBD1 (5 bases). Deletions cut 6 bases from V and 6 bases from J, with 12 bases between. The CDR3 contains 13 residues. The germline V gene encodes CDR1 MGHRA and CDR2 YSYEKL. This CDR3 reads CASSRGEGQPQHF. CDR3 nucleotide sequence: TGCGCCAGCAGTCGGGGGGAGGGTCAGCCCCAGCATTTT.

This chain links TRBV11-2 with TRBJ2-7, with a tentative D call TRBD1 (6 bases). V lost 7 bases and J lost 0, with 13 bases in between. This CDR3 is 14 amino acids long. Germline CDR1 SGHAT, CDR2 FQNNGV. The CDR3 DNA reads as TGTGCCAGCAAATACGACAGGTCCTCCTACGAGCAGTACTTC. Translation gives CASKYDRSSYEQYF.

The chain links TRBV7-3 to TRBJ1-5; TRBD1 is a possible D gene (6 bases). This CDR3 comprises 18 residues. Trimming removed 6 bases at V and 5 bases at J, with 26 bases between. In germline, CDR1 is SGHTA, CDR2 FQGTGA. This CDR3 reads CASSLNPPGQRHHQPQHF. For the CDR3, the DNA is TGTGCCAGCAGTCTTAACCCGCCGGGACAACGGCACCATCAGCCCCAGCATTTT.

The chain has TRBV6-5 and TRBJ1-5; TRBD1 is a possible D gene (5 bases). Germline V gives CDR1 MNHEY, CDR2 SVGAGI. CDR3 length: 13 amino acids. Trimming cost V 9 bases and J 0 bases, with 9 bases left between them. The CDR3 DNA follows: TGTGCCAGTGACAGCTATAGCAATCAGCCCCAGCATTTT. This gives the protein CASDSYSNQPQHF.